This TCR beta chain was sequenced during a study of vaccination effects on CD4 cells after COVID-19. Measured with immunoSEQ multiplex PCR; TCRdb has only the in-frame clones, and not every one. Of about 74,000 clones in the sample, 77% were seen once. Points on this clone: Its antigen is not known.

An approximately ten-day culture period preceded the isolation of CD4+ T cells. On both days 3 and 7, half of the culture medium was replaced with IL-2 medium. CDR1 and CDR2 from the germline V gene are MNHEY and SVGEGT. The V and J ends lost 0 bases and 4 bases, in that order; junction bases with no gene match: 7. The CDR3 has 16 residues. Study findings and constraints: Early post-infection timepoints were absent, and convalescent patients were few. Clones induced by infection and by vaccine showed marked clonal contraction late after vaccination.

The chain links TRBV6-2 or TRBV6-3 to TRBJ2-5, with 8 bases lining up with TRBD2. The sequence was collected from a human donor who received a COVID-19 vaccine. Sequencing was performed on CD4+ T cells from PBMCs cultured without peptide, taken before COVID-19 vaccination. This CDR3 reads CASSYSSTGGRETQYF. The CDR3 DNA reads TGTGCCAGCAGTTACTCTTCGACGGGGGGGCGAGAGACCCAGTACTTC.